This is a list of T cell receptor beta chains from one sample in a study of spatial heterogeneity in lung cancer. TCRdb independently ran MiXCR on the 5' RACE reads; one entry per CDR3 protein. The sample lists 11,000 to 15,000 distinct CDR3 sequences; roughly 4.7% were seen once. The material sequenced was lung tumor tissue, taken at surgery. The source is a female donor with early-stage non-small cell lung cancer. The CDR3 runs from the conserved cysteine through the conserved F or W. The D gene is left open where the match is weak. Clone size is given for some rows only: seen once, a few or many times, or a class if the clone is expanded.

D gene | clone size | J gene | V gene | CDR3 protein | CDR3 DNA
TRBD1 | many | TRBJ1-5 | TRBV5-5 | CASSLGQGDQPQHF | TGTGCCAGCAGCTTGGGGCAGGGGGATCAGCCCCAGCATTTT
NA | many | TRBJ2-7 | TRBV11-2 | CASSLAPREQYF | TGTGCCAGCAGCTTAGCCCCACGCGAGCAGTACTTC
NA | many | TRBJ1-5 | TRBV6-5 | CASSYGGGITDRLKSNQPQHF | TGTGCCAGCAGTTACGGGGGGGGAATTACGGACAGACTAAAGAGCAATCAGCCCCAGCATTTT
NA | NA | TRBJ2-6 | TRBV13 | CASSLVGLSGANVLTF | TGTGCCAGCAGCTTAGTAGGGCTCTCTGGGGCCAACGTCCTGACTTTC
TRBD1 | many | TRBJ1-2 | TRBV9 | CASSGSRDREANYGYTF | TGTGCCAGCAGCGGGTCCCGGGACAGGGAAGCTAACTATGGCTACACCTTC
TRBD2 | many | TRBJ2-3 | TRBV7-6 | CASSSLAGGLDTQYF | TGTGCCAGCAGCTCGTTAGCGGGGGGTCTAGATACGCAGTATTTT
TRBD1 | many | TRBJ1-4 | TRBV25-1 | CASRGQGGEKLFF | TGTGCCAGCAGGGGACAGGGTGGGGAAAAACTGTTTTTT
NA | many | TRBJ2-3 | TRBV27 | CASSSGGPWDTQYF | TGTGCCAGCAGTTCTGGCGGACCCTGGGATACGCAGTATTTT
TRBD1 | medium-sized | TRBJ2-3 | TRBV20-1 | CSATGTGSTDTQYF | TGCAGTGCTACCGGGACAGGGAGCACAGATACGCAGTATTTT
NA | many | TRBJ1-1 | TRBV7-9 | CASSSGDLLRGAFF | TGTGCCAGCAGCTCTGGGGACCTCCTCCGGGGAGCTTTCTTT
NA | many | TRBJ1-3 | TRBV6-5 | CASSRQRSGNTIYF | TGTGCCAGCTCGCGACAGCGCTCTGGAAACACCATATATTTT
TRBD1 | few | TRBJ2-1 | TRBV24-1 | CASSTSGGGQGVNEQFF | TGTGCCTCCTCCACCAGTGGGGGGGGACAGGGGGTAAATGAGCAGTTCTTC
TRBD1 | many | TRBJ2-7 | TRBV10-3 | CAINTGTANYEQYF | TGTGCCATCAATACCGGGACAGCGAATTACGAGCAGTACTTC
NA | many | TRBJ2-7 | TRBV6-5 | CASSPPPGPSYEQYF | TGTGCCAGCAGTCCCCCCCCGGGGCCTTCCTACGAGCAGTACTTC
TRBD1 | few | TRBJ1-1 | TRBV19 | CASSMDRGFTEAFF | TGTGCCAGTAGTATGGACAGGGGGTTCACTGAAGCTTTCTTT
NA | many | TRBJ1-2 | TRBV28 | CASSPGQGGVSSGYTF | TGTGCCAGCAGTCCGGGGCAGGGTGGGGTTTCGAGCGGCTACACCTTC
NA | many | TRBJ2-3 | TRBV6-5 | CASSAPTTDTQYF | TGTGCCAGCAGCGCGCCTACCACAGATACGCAGTATTTT
NA | NA | TRBJ2-2 | TRBV28 | CASSLVGELFF | TGTGCCAGCAGTTTGGTTGGGGAGCTGTTTTTT
NA | many | TRBJ1-2 | TRBV6-1 | CASSVWEQGSYGYTF | TGTGCCAGCAGTGTCTGGGAGCAAGGGTCCTATGGCTACACCTTC
NA | many | TRBJ1-1 | TRBV10-1 | CASSADIYTEAFF | TGCGCCAGCAGCGCAGACATCTACACTGAAGCTTTCTTT
NA | many | TRBJ2-6 | TRBV12-3/TRBV12-4 | CASSLALSQDGPAGANVLTF | TGTGCCAGCAGTTTAGCGTTATCCCAGGACGGCCCGGCAGGGGCCAACGTCCTGACTTTC
TRBD1 | NA | TRBJ1-1 | TRBV27 | CASSLLGTGDTEAFF | TGTGCCAGCAGTTTATTAGGGACAGGGGACACTGAAGCTTTCTTT
NA | many | TRBJ2-7 | TRBV19 | CANKETGASYEQYF | TGTGCCAATAAAGAGACAGGAGCATCCTACGAGCAGTACTTC
NA | many | TRBJ1-1 | TRBV12-3/TRBV12-4 | CASRPIQGPEAFF | TGTGCCAGCAGACCTATACAGGGCCCTGAAGCTTTCTTT
NA | many | TRBJ2-2 | TRBV7-9 | CASSLWGDTGELFF | TGTGCCAGCAGCTTATGGGGGGACACCGGGGAGCTGTTTTTT
TRBD1 | large | TRBJ1-5 | TRBV2 | CASRRTGNFNQPQHF | TGTGCCAGCAGACGGACAGGAAACTTCAATCAGCCCCAGCATTTT
TRBD1 | many | TRBJ2-5 | TRBV10-1 | CASSETGGTETQYF | TGCGCCAGCAGTGAGACAGGGGGAACAGAGACCCAGTACTTC
NA | medium-sized | TRBJ2-3 | TRBV5-4 | CASSLPGDLADTQYF | TGTGCCAGCAGCTTGCCGGGAGACCTGGCAGATACGCAGTATTTT
NA | many | TRBJ1-2 | TRBV5-1 | CASSLEPARGYTF | TGCGCCAGCAGCTTGGAGCCTGCTAGAGGCTACACCTTC
TRBD1 | many | TRBJ2-1 | TRBV24-1 | CATSPPTGTSEQFF | TGTGCCACCAGTCCACCGACAGGGACCTCTGAGCAGTTCTTC
NA | many | TRBJ2-3 | TRBV9 | CASSVGHRDTDTQYF | TGTGCCAGCAGCGTAGGTCACAGAGACACAGATACGCAGTATTTT
TRBD1 | many | TRBJ1-4 | TRBV9 | CASSFGQGAEKLFF | TGTGCCAGCAGCTTCGGACAGGGTGCTGAAAAACTGTTTTTT
TRBD2 | few | TRBJ2-5 | TRBV20-1 | CSARARLAGYQETQYF | TGCAGTGCTAGAGCCAGACTAGCGGGGTACCAAGAGACCCAGTACTTC
TRBD1 | medium-sized | TRBJ1-1 | TRBV4-1 | CASATGGFNTEAFF | TGCGCCAGCGCGACAGGGGGCTTTAACACTGAAGCTTTCTTT
NA | NA | TRBJ2-3 | TRBV20-1 | CSASSPQSTDTQYF | TGCAGTGCTAGTTCCCCTCAAAGCACAGATACGCAGTATTTT
NA | NA | TRBJ1-2 | TRBV6-6 | CASTGWSSNYGYTF | TGTGCCAGCACCGGTTGGAGTTCTAACTATGGCTACACCTTC
NA | medium-sized | TRBJ1-1 | TRBV7-2 | CASSQSRNTEAFF | TGTGCCAGCAGCCAATCTAGGAACACTGAAGCTTTCTTT
NA | many | TRBJ1-2 | TRBV28 | CASSFGQFYGYTF | TGTGCCAGCAGTTTCGGACAGTTCTATGGCTACACCTTC
NA | many | TRBJ1-1 | TRBV5-5 | CASSLLSLNTEAFF | TGTGCCAGCAGCTTATTGAGCCTGAACACTGAAGCTTTCTTT
TRBD2 | many | TRBJ2-3 | TRBV20-1 | CSARAERGSTDTQYF | TGCAGTGCTAGAGCGGAGCGGGGGAGCACAGATACGCAGTATTTT